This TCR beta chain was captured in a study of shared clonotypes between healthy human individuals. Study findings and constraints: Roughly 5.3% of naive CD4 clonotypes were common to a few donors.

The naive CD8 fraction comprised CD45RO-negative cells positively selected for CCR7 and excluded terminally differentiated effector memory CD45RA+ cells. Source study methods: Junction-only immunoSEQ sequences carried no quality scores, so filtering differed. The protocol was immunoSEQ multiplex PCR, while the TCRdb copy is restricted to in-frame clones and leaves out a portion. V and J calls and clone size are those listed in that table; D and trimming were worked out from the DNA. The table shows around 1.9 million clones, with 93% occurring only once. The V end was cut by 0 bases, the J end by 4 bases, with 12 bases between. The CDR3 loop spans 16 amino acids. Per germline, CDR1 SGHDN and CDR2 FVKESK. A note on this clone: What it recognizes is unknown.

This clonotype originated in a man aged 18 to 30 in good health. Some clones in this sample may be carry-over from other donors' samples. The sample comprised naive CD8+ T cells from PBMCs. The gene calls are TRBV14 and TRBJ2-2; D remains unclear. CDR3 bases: TGTGCCAGCAGCCAAGAACCGGATTGGGGCACCGGGGAGCTGTTTTTT. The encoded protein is CASSQEPDWGTGELFF.